These T cell receptor beta chains were read from a single sample in a study of long-term antiretroviral therapy in people with HIV. The method was immunoSEQ multiplex PCR; TCRdb's version includes in-frame clones alone and lacks a portion of them. Among about 35,000 clones listed, 90% to 95% were seen once. The sample here was unsorted PBMCs, taken 4.1 years after starting antiretroviral therapy. The receptors originated from a woman in her forties or fifties with HIV. CDR3s include the opening cysteine and the closing phenylalanine or tryptophan. The D gene is left open where the match is weak. Clone size is stated in some rows and not others, as once, few, many or a class when expanded.

TRBJ1-6,.,TRBV28,.,CASSLIRDNNSPLHF,TGTGCCAGCAGTTTAATCAGGGACAATAATTCACCCCTCCACTTT
TRBJ2-1,TRBD1,TRBV6-1,.,CASSLGQGTGEQFF,TGTGCCAGCAGCCTGGGACAGGGAACCGGTGAGCAGTTCTTC
TRBJ1-3,TRBD1,TRBV25-1,.,CASRDRAPWGTIYF,TGTGCCAGCAGGGACAGGGCCCCATGGGGCACCATATATTTT
TRBJ1-2,.,TRBV7-7,.,CASSFHSGGNYGYTF,TGTGCTAGCAGCTTCCACTCGGGGGGGAACTATGGCTACACCTTC
TRBJ1-6,.,TRBV18,.,CASSPQTGLDNSPLHF,TGTGCCAGCTCACCCCAGACGGGGCTAGATAATTCACCCCTCCACTTT
TRBJ2-7,.,TRBV30,medium-sized,CAWSGERAEQYF,TGTGCCTGGAGCGGCGAACGGGCCGAGCAGTACTTC
TRBJ1-2,TRBD1,TRBV13,.,CASSQGGAGGAVGYTF,TGTGCCAGCAGCCAGGGGGGGGCAGGGGGCGCAGTTGGCTACACCTTC
TRBJ2-1,TRBD2,TRBV6-5,.,CASRPGGVGEFF,TGTGCCAGCAGGCCCGGGGGGGTAGGGGAGTTCTTC
TRBJ1-4,.,TRBV23-1,.,CASSQTKTTNEKLFF,TGCGCCAGCAGTCAAACGAAGACGACTAATGAAAAACTGTTTTTT
TRBJ2-7,.,TRBV7-8,.,CASSLARYEQYF,TGTGCCAGCAGCTTAGCTAGGTACGAGCAGTACTTC
TRBJ2-7,.,TRBV2,.,CASSVSAYEQYF,TGTGCCAGCAGTGTCTCCGCCTACGAGCAGTACTTC
TRBJ1-5,.,TRBV19,few,CASSSRTGPQPQHF,TGTGCCAGTAGTTCGCGGACTGGGCCTCAGCCCCAGCATTTT
TRBJ2-5,TRBD1,TRBV7-3,few,CASSQTGVGQETQYF,TGTGCCAGCAGTCAGACAGGGGTCGGCCAAGAGACCCAGTACTTC
TRBJ2-5,.,TRBV30,.,CAWSARAGETQYF,TGTGCCTGGAGTGCTCGGGCAGGGGAGACCCAGTACTTC
TRBJ2-3,.,TRBV6-4,.,CASSDNGERDTQYF,TGTGCCAGCAGTGACAACGGGGAACGAGATACGCAGTATTTT
TRBJ1-2,.,TRBV10-3,.,CAITDMNYGYTF,TGTGCCATCACAGACATGAACTATGGCTACACCTTC
TRBJ1-2,TRBD1,TRBV7-2,.,CASSFEDRTYYGYTF,TGTGCCAGCAGCTTCGAGGACAGGACGTACTATGGCTACACCTTC
TRBJ2-7,.,TRBV11-3,once,CASSLVSGGPGEQYF,TGTGCCAGCAGCTTAGTTTCTGGGGGGCCCGGCGAGCAGTACTTC
TRBJ1-1,.,TRBV5-8,.,CASTLESFF,TGTGCCAGCACCCTTGAATCTTTCTTT
TRBJ1-2,.,TRBV14,.,CASSQAALNYTF,TGTGCCAGCAGCCAAGCGGCCTTAAACTACACCTTC
TRBJ2-7,TRBD1,TRBV27,.,CASSTGGSYEQYF,TGTGCCAGCTCGACAGGGGGTAGCTACGAGCAGTACTTC
TRBJ2-5,.,TRBV7-2,.,CASSLDRPQETQYF,TGTGCCAGCAGCTTGGACAGACCACAAGAGACCCAGTACTTC
TRBJ1-2,TRBD1,TRBV2,.,CASSEVDRGAGGYTF,TGTGCCAGCAGTGAGGTGGACAGGGGGGCAGGAGGCTACACCTTC
TRBJ2-7,.,TRBV6-1,.,CASRYIPPNEQYF,TGTGCCAGCAGATACATCCCCCCTAACGAGCAGTACTTC
TRBJ1-1,.,TRBV29-1,.,CSVELQAGTEAFF,TGCAGCGTTGAACTACAGGCGGGCACTGAAGCTTTCTTT
TRBJ2-7,TRBD1,TRBV15,.,CATSRTGTGVDEQYF,TGTGCCACCAGCAGAACCGGGACAGGGGTCGACGAGCAGTACTTC
TRBJ1-5,.,TRBV19,.,CASNTGANQPQHF,TGTGCCAGTAATACGGGGGCCAATCAGCCCCAGCATTTT
TRBJ2-7,TRBD1,TRBV6-5,once,CASRSQGATYEQYF,TGTGCCAGCAGATCACAGGGGGCAACCTACGAGCAGTACTTC
TRBJ2-1,.,TRBV7-3,.,CASSLTFAPDEQFF,TGTGCCAGCAGCTTAACGTTTGCCCCGGATGAGCAGTTCTTC
TRBJ2-1,TRBD1,TRBV11-2,.,CASSFSGTGGYNEQFF,TGTGCCAGCAGCTTCTCCGGGACAGGGGGCTACAATGAGCAGTTCTTC
TRBJ2-7,.,TRBV18,.,CASSTTTGGGYEQYF,TGTGCCAGCTCTACTACAACAGGGGGAGGGTACGAGCAGTACTTC
TRBJ1-5,TRBD1,TRBV19,.,CASTARPTGGDAWNQPQHF,TGTGCCAGTACCGCAAGGCCGACAGGGGGCGACGCGTGGAATCAGCCCCAGCATTTT
TRBJ2-2,.,TRBV2,once,CASGAGSRTGELFF,TGTGCCAGTGGCGCGGGTTCCCGCACCGGGGAGCTGTTTTTT
TRBJ2-4,.,TRBV4-2,.,CASSQDSAKNIQYF,TGTGCCAGCAGCCAAGATTCTGCCAAAAACATTCAGTACTTC
TRBJ2-7,.,TRBV27,.,CASTFRYQGPRGLGSISYEQYF,TGTGCCAGCACCTTTAGATATCAGGGGCCGCGGGGGTTGGGATCAATCTCCTACGAGCAGTACTTC
TRBJ2-7,TRBD1,TRBV30,.,CAWSHTPLVQGDEDEQYF,TGTGCCTGGAGTCACACACCCCTCGTCCAGGGGGATGAAGACGAGCAGTACTTC
TRBJ1-5,TRBD1,TRBV7-2,once,CASSDRTGGQPQHF,TGTGCCAGCAGCGACAGAACAGGGGGGCAGCCCCAGCATTTT
TRBJ1-2,.,TRBV5-1,.,CASSMRDLNYGYTF,TGCGCCAGCAGCATGAGGGATCTTAACTATGGCTACACCTTC
TRBJ1-1,.,TRBV11-3,.,CASSLAGVNTEAFF,TGTGCCAGCAGCTTAGCTGGGGTGAACACTGAAGCTTTCTTT
TRBJ2-7,TRBD1,TRBV6-6,.,CASRQSGQPDEQYF,TGTGCCAGCAGGCAATCGGGACAGCCCGACGAGCAGTACTTC
TRBJ1-1,.,TRBV2,.,CASSEQSAGDTEAFF,TGTGCCAGCAGTGAACAAAGCGCAGGGGACACTGAAGCTTTCTTT
TRBJ1-5,.,TRBV2,.,CASSAVAGGQPQHF,TGTGCCAGCAGTGCGGTCGCGGGGGGACAGCCCCAGCATTTT
TRBJ2-7,TRBD1,TRBV7-9,.,CASSSFGRGHYEQYF,TGTGCCAGCAGCTCCTTCGGTAGGGGGCACTACGAGCAGTACTTC
TRBJ2-1,TRBD1,TRBV2,once,CASSAGTGDYNEQFF,TGTGCCAGCAGTGCCGGGACAGGTGACTACAATGAGCAGTTCTTC
TRBJ2-2,TRBD2,TRBV7-3,.,CASSIPAGGFAGELFF,TGTGCCAGCAGCATCCCGGCGGGGGGGTTTGCCGGGGAGCTGTTTTTT
TRBJ2-5,.,TRBV6-5,.,CASSDNPPRKTQYF,TGTGCCAGCAGTGACAACCCTCCGAGGAAGACCCAGTACTTC